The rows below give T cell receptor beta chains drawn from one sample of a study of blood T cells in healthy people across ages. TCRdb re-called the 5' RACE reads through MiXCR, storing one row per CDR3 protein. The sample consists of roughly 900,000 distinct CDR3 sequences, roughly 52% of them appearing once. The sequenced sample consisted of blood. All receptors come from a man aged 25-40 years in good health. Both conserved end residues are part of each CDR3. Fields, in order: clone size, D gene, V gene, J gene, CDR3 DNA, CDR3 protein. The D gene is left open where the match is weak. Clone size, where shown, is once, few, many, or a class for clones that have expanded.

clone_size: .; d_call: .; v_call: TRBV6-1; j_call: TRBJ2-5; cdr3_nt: TGTGCCAGCAGTGATGGGGGACATTACCAAGAGACCCAGTACTTC; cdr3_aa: CASSDGGHYQETQYF
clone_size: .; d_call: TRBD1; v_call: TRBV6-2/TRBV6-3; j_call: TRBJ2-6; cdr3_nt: TGTGCCAGCAGTAGGGACAGGTTCCTAGGGGCCAACGTCCTGACTTTC; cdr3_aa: CASSRDRFLGANVLTF
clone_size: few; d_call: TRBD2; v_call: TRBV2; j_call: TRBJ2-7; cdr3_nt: TGTGCCAGCAGGTCAACTAGCGGGGGGCCACGTAACCCCTACGAGCAGTACTTC; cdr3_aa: CASRSTSGGPRNPYEQYF
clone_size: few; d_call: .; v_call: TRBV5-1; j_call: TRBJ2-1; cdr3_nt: TGCGCCAGCAGCTTAAAAGACAATGAGCAGTTCTTC; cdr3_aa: CASSLKDNEQFF
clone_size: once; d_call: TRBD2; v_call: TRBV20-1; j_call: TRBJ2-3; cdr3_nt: TGCAGTGCTAAAGGGGGACTAGCGGGACCCACAGATACGCAGTATTTT; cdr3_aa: CSAKGGLAGPTDTQYF
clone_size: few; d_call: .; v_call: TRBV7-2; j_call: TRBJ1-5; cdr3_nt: TGTGCCAGCAGCATAGGACCTGGCAATCAGCCCCAGCATTTT; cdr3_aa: CASSIGPGNQPQHF
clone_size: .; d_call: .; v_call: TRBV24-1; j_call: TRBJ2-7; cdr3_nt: TGTGCCACCAGTGATTCGATGTACGAGCAGTACTTC; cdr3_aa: CATSDSMYEQYF
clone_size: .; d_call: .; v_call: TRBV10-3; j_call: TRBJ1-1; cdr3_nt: TGTGCCATCGCGGAGAACACTGAAGCTTTCTTT; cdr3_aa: CAIAENTEAFF
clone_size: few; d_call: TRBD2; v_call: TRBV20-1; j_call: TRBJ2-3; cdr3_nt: TGCAGTGCAAGACTAGCGGGGGGGATTAGCACAGATACGCAGTATTTT; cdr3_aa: CSARLAGGISTDTQYF
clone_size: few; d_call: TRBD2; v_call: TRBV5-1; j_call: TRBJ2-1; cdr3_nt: TGCGCCAGCAGCCTCGGGACTAGCGGAAGACCCTCCTACAATGAGCAGTTCTTC; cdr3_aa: CASSLGTSGRPSYNEQFF
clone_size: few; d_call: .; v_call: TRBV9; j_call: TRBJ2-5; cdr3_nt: TGTGCCAGCAGCGCCCACACCCGGGAGAGCGAGACCCAGTACTTC; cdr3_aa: CASSAHTRESETQYF
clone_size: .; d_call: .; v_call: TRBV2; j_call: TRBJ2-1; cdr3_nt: TGTGCCAGCAGTGAACTAGCTAGGAATGAGCAGTTCTTC; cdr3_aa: CASSELARNEQFF
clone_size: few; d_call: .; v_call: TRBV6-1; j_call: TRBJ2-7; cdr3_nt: TGTGCCACCCGTCAGGGGGGATCCTACAATGAGCAGTACTTC; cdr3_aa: CATRQGGSYNEQYF
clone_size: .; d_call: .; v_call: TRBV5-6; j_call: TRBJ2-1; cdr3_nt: TGTGCCAGCAGCTCCCCGGGACAACTCTACAATGAGCAGTTCTTC; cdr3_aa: CASSSPGQLYNEQFF
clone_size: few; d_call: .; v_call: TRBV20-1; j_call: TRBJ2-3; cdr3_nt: TGCAGTGCTAGAAATTCGGGGGGCTACACAGATACGCAGTATTTT; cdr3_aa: CSARNSGGYTDTQYF
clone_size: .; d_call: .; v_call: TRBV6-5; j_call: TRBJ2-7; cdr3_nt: TGTGCCAGCAGATACCGAACGCTCCCATACGAGCAGTACTTC; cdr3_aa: CASRYRTLPYEQYF
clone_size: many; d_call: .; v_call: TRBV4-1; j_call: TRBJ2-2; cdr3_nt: TGCGCCAGCAGCCAAGTAGATATGGGATTTCGGACCGGGGAGCTGTTTTTT; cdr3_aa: CASSQVDMGFRTGELFF
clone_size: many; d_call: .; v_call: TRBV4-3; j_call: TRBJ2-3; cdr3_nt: TGCGCCAGCAGCCAAGGACACACAGATACGCAGTATTTT; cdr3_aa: CASSQGHTDTQYF
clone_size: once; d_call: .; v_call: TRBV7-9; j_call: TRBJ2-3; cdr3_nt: TGTGCCAGCAGCGCTGACATGGGGCTTGCAGATACGCAGTATTTT; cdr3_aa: CASSADMGLADTQYF
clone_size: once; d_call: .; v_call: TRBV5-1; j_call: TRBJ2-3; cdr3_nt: TGCGCCAGCAGCCACGGGATCACAGATACGCAGTATTTT; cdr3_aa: CASSHGITDTQYF
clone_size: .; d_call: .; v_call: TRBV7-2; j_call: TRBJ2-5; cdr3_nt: TGTGCCAGCAGTGCGAGGGGTGGAGAGACCCAGTACTTC; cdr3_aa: CASSARGGETQYF
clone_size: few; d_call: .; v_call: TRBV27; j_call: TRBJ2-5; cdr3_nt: TGTGCCAGCAGTTTATTTCAGGGCCGGGAGACCCAGTACTTC; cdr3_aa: CASSLFQGRETQYF
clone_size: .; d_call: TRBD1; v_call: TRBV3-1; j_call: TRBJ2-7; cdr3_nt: TGTGCCAGCAGCCAAGATTCGACAGGGCGTATTGAGCAGTACTTC; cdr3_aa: CASSQDSTGRIEQYF
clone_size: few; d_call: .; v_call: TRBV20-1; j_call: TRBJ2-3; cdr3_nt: TGCAGTGCTAGAGATATCGCGGGGAACACAGATACGCAGTATTTT; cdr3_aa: CSARDIAGNTDTQYF
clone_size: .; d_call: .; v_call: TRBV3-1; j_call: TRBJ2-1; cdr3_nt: TGTGCCAGCAGCCAAGATAAGTCGGAACGGGGCCGACATGAGCAGTTCTTC; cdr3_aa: CASSQDKSERGRHEQFF
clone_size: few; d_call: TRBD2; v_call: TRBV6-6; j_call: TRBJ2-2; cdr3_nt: TGTGCCAGCAGTTACGACGGGGGGGCCACCGGGGAGCTGTTTTTT; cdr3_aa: CASSYDGGATGELFF
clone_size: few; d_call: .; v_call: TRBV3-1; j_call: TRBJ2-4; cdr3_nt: TGTGCCAGCAGCCAAGAAAGGGGGGACTCAGCCAAAAACATTCAGTACTTC; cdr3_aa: CASSQERGDSAKNIQYF
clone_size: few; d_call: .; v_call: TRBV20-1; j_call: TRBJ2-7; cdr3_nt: TGCAGTGCTAGAGGGATCGGGGGATCCTACGAGCAGTACTTC; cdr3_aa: CSARGIGGSYEQYF
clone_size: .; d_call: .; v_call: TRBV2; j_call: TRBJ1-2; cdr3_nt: TGTGCCAGCAGTGTACAGGGTTGGAAGGGCTACACCTTC; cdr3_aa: CASSVQGWKGYTF
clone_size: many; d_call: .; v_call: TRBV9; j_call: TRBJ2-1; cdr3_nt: TGTGCCAGCAGCTCACTGGCGGGGTACAATGAGCAGTTCTTC; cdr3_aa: CASSSLAGYNEQFF
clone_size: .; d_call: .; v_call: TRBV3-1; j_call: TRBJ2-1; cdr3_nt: TGTGCCAGCAGCCAAGCCAGGGTATCCTACAATGAGCAGTTCTTC; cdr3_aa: CASSQARVSYNEQFF
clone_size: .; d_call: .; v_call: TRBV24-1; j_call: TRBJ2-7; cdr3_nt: TGTGCCACCAGTGATGTTGGGACACGCTACGAGCAGTACTTC; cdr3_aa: CATSDVGTRYEQYF
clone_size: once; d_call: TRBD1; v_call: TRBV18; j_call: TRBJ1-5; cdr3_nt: TGTGCCAGCTCGGTAGATACAGGGGGCAGTCAGCCCCAGCATTTT; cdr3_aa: CASSVDTGGSQPQHF
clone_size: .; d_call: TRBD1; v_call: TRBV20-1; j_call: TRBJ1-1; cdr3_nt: TGCAGTGCTAGAGATTGGGCAGATCAGGGGGCTCGCGCTTTCTTT; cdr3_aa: CSARDWADQGARAFF
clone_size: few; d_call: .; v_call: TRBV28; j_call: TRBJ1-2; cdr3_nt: TGTGCCAGCAGGGCGCCTCTGGTTGGAAACTATGGCTACACCTTC; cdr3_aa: CASRAPLVGNYGYTF
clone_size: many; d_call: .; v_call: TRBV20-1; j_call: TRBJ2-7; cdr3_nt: TGCAGTGCTAGCGAGGGCTACGAGCAGTACTTC; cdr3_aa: CSASEGYEQYF
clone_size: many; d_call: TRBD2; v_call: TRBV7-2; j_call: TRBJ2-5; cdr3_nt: TGTGCCAGCAGCCACGAACTAGCGGGACAAGAGACCCAGTACTTC; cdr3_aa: CASSHELAGQETQYF
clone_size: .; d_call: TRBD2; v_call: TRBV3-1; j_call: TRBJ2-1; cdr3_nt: TGTGCCAGCAGCCCGTTGGGACTAGCGGGGGGAGGGCTGTTCTTC; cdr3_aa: CASSPLGLAGGGLFF
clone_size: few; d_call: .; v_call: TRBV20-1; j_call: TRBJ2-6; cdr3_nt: TGCAGTGCTAGAGATTCTTCGCCAGGGGCCCCCTCTGGGGCCAACGTCCTGACTTTC; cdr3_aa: CSARDSSPGAPSGANVLTF
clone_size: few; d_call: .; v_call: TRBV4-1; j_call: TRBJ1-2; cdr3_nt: TGCGCCAGCAGCCAAGAGGTTGCCAGCCGGGTCTATGGCTACACCTTC; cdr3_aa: CASSQEVASRVYGYTF
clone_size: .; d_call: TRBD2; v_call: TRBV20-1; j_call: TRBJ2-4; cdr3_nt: TGCAGTGCTAGCTTGGGGACTAGCGGGATAATACCCCAAAACATTCAGTACTTC; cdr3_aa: CSASLGTSGIIPQNIQYF